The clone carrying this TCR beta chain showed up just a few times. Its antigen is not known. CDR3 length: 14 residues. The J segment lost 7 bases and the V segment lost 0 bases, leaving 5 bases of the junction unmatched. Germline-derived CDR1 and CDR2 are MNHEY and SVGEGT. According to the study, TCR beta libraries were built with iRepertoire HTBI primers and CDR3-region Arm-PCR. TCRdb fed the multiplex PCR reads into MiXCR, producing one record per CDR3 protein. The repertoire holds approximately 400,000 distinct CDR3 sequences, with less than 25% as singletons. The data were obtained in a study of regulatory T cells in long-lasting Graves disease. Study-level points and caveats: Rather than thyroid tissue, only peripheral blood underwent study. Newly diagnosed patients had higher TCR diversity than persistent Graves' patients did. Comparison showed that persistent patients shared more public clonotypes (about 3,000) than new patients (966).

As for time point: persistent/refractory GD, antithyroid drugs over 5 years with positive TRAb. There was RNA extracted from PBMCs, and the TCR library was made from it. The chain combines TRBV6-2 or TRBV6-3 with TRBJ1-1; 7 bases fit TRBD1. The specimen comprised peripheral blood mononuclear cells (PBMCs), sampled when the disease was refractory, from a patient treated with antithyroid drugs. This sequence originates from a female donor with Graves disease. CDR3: CASSYSLTGVEAFF. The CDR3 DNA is TGTGCCAGCAGTTACTCGCTAACAGGGGTTGAAGCTTTCTTT.